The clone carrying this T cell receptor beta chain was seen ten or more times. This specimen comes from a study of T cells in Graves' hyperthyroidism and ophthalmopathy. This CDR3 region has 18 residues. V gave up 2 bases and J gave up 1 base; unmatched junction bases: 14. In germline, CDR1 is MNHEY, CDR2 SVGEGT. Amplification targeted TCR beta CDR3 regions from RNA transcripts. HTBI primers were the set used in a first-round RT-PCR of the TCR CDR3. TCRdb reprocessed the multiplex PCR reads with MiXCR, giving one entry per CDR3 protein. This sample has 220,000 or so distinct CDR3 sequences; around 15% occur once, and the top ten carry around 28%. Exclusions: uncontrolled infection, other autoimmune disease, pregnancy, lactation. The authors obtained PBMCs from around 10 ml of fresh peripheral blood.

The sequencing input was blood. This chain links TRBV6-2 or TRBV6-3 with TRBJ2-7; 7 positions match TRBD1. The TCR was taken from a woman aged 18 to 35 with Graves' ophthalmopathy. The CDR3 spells CASSYPGQLIFRSYEQYF. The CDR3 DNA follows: TGTGCCAGCAGTTACCCGGGACAGTTAATCTTCCGGTCCTACGAGCAGTACTTC.